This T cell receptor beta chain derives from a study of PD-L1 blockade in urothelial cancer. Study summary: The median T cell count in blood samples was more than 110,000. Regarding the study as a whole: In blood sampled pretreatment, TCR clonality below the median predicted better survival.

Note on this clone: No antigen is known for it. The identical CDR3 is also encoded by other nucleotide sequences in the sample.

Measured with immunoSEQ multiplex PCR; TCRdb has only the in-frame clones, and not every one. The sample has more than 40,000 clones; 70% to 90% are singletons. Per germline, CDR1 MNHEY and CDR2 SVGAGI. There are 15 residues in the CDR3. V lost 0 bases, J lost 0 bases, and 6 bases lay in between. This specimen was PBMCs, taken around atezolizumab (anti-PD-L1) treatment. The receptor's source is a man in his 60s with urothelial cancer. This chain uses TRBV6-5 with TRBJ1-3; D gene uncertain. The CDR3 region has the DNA TGTGCCAGCAGTTACTCCCTTAACTCTGGAAACACCATATATTTT. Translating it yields CASSYSLNSGNTIYF.